This TCR beta chain was sequenced in a study of blood T cell repertoires in COVID-19. Authors' methods: Amplifying reference gene primers gave estimates of nucleated cell counts. Clones were read by immunoSEQ multiplex PCR, and TCRdb kept only the in-frame ones, dropping some. V and J calls and clone size are given by that table; D and trimming were obtained from the DNA. The sample has around 190,000 clones; about 85% are singletons. CDR3 length: 13 amino acids. V dropped 4 bases and J dropped 4 bases, with 11 bases sitting between them. The germline gives CDR1 LNHDA, CDR2 SQIVND (reference sequence).

The receptor comes from a woman older than 75 with acute or convalescent COVID-19. The chain combines TRBV19 with TRBJ2-7, with D tentatively TRBD1 (5 bases). Sequenced input: peripheral blood. Written as DNA, the CDR3 is TGTGCCAGTAGTAACCAACAGGCGTACGAGCAGTACTTC. This encodes CASSNQQAYEQYF. The entire variable domain, with the rest obtained from reference TRBV19 and TRBJ2-7, is as follows: DGGITQSPKYLFRKEGQNVTLSCEQNLNHDAMYWYRQDPGQGLRLIYYSQIVNDFQKGDIAEGYSVSREKKESFPLTVTSAQKNPTAFYLCASSNQQAYEQYFGPGTRLTVT.